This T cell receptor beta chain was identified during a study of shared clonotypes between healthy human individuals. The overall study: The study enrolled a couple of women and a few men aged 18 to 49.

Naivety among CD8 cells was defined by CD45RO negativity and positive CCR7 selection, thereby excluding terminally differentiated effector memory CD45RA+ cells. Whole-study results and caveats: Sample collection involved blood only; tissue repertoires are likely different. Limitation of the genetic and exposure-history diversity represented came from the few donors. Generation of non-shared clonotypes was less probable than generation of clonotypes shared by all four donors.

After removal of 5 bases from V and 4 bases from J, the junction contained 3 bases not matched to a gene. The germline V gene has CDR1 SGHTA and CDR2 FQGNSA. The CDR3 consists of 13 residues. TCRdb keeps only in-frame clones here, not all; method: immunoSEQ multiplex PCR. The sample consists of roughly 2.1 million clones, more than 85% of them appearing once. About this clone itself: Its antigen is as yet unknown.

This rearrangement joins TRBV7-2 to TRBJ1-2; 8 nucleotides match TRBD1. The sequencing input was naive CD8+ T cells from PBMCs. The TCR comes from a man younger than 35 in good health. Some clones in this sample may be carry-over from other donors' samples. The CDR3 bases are TGTGCCAGCAGCCCGGGACAGGCCTATGGCTACACCTTC. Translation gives CASSPGQAYGYTF.